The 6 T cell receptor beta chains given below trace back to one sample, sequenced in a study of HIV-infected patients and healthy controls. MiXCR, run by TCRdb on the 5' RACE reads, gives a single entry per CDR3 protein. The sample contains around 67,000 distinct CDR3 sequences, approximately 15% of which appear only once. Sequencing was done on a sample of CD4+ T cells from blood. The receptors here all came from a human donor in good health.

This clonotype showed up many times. The CDR3 sequence is CASSREGRNEQFF. CDR3 sequence (DNA): TGTGCCAGCTCACGGGAGGGTAGGAATGAGCAGTTCTTC. The chain has TRBV18 and TRBJ2-1; 7 positions agree with TRBD2. This CDR3 spans 13 amino acids. In germline, CDR1 is KGHSH, CDR2 LQKENI. Unmatched junction bases numbered 4, after V lost 4 bases and J lost 7 bases. The full variable domain, its missing parts supplied by reference TRBV18 and TRBJ2-1, is NAGVMQNPRHLVRRRGQEARLRCSPMKGHSHVYWYRQLPEEGLKFMVYLQKENIIDESGMPKERFSAEFPKEGPSILRIQQVVRGDSAAYFCASSREGRNEQFFGPGTRLTVL.

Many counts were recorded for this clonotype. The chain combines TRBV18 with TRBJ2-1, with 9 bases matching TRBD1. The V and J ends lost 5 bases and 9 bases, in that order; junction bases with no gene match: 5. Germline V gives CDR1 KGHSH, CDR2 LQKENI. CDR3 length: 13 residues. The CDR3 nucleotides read TGTGCCAGCTCAAGGGACAGGGATAGTGAGCAGTTCTTC. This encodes CASSRDRDSEQFF.

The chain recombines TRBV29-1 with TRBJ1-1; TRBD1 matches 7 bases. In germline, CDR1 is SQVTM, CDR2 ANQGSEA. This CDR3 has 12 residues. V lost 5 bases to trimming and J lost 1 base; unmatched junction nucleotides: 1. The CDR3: CSVKGANTEAFF. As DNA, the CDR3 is TGCAGCGTTAAGGGGGCGAACACTGAAGCTTTCTTT.

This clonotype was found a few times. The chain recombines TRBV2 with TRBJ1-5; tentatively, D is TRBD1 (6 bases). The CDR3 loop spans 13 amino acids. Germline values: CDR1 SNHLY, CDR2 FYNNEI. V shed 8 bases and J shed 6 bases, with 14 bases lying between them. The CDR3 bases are TGTGCCAGCCGACAGGAGGTGAGTCAGCCCCAGCATTTT. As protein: CASRQEVSQPQHF.

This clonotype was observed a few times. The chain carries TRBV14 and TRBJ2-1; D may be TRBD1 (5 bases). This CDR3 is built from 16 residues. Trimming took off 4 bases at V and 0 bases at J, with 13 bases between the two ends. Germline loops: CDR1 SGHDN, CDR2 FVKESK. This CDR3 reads CASSLVQGYSYNEQFF. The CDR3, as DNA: TGTGCCAGCAGCCTCGTGCAGGGTTACTCCTACAATGAGCAGTTCTTC.

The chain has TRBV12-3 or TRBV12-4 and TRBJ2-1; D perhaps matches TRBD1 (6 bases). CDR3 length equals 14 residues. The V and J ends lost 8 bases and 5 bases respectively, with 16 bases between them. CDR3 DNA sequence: TGTGCCAGCCGGGACGGGACACCCAACAATGAGCAGTTCTTC. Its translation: CASRDGTPNNEQFF.